A single sample gave rise to the 23 T cell receptor beta chains below, sequenced in a study of T-cell reconstitution after alpha-beta-depleted transplantation in children. As it was prepared, the TCRbeta library received unique molecular identifiers. TCRdb independently ran MiXCR on the PCR reads; one entry per CDR3 protein. Altogether about 350,000 distinct CDR3 sequences are present, 15% to 20% being singletons, with the ten largest covering around 43%. Sample: PBMCs, mostly from graft donor cells, taken 360 days after TCRalphabeta/CD19-depleted stem cell transplant. These receptors originate from a male patient aged 2 to 9 who had a stem cell transplant for acute lymphoblastic leukemia, so the T cells may come from the graft donor.

The chain couples TRBV24-1 to TRBJ2-1; D tentatively reads TRBD1 or TRBD2 (5 bases each). Trimming took off 4 bases at V and 5 bases at J, with 14 bases between the two ends. Germline lookup yields CDR1 KGHDR and CDR2 SFDVKD. The CDR3 covers 15 residues. The CDR3 region is CATSDPPRGNNEQFF. CDR3 bases: TGTGCCACCAGTGACCCTCCTCGGGGCAACAATGAGCAGTTCTTC.

This clonotype was detected only a few times. The chain has TRBV4-2 and TRBJ1-1, with a weak D call TRBD1 (6 bases). The CDR3 is 16 amino acids. Deletions cut 1 base from V and 10 bases from J, with 22 bases between. Germline V lookup: CDR1 LGHNA, CDR2 YNFKEQ. CDR3 sequence (DNA): TGTGCCAGCAGCCAAGGTTTTCCACAGGGCGGGGGAGGAGCTTTCTTT. As protein: CASSQGFPQGGGGAFF.

V and J are TRBV27 and TRBJ2-2; D may be TRBD1 (5 bases). The V end was cut by 2 bases, the J end by 7 bases, with 8 bases between. Germline V gene sequence: CDR1 MNHEY, CDR2 SMNVEV (reference sequence). The CDR3 contains 13 residues. This chain's CDR3 is CASSLGAGGELFF. The DNA of the CDR3 is TGTGCCAGCAGTTTAGGGGCCGGCGGGGAGCTGTTTTTT.

The sample holds a few counts of this clonotype. V usage is TRBV4-3 and J usage is TRBJ2-3; perhaps TRBD2 as D (6 bases). The CDR3 has 15 amino acids. Germline V gives CDR1 LGHNA, CDR2 YSLEER. Between the trimmed V and J ends, which lost 3 bases and 0 bases, there was a span of 10 bases. The CDR3: CASSQGTASTDTQYF. In DNA, the CDR3 is TGCGCCAGCAGCCAGGGGACTGCCAGCACAGATACGCAGTATTTT.

This rearrangement joins TRBV4-2 to TRBJ2-3, with TRBD2 matching 9 bases. Germline V gene sequence: CDR1 LGHNA, CDR2 YNFKEQ. V gave up 4 bases and J gave up 5 bases; unmatched junction bases: 13. CDR3 length: 17 amino acids. CDR3 DNA sequence: TGTGCCAGCAGCCTGATGGGCGGGAGGGCCGAGGGAGATACGCAGTATTTT. Translating gives CASSLMGGRAEGDTQYF.

This chain uses TRBV10-3 with TRBJ2-2; 7 bases map to TRBD2. The CDR3 is made up of 15 amino acids. Per the germline V gene, CDR1 is ENHRY and CDR2 is SYGVKD. Trimming at V came to 7 bases and at J to 5 bases, leaving 10 bases not matched to a gene. The CDR3 DNA reads as TGTGCCATCAACCCCGGGACTACCAAGACCGGGGAGCTGTTTTTT. It encodes CAINPGTTKTGELFF.

This clonotype was recorded many times. The V call is TRBV20-1, the J call TRBJ2-1; 8 bases agree with TRBD2. Trimming removed 1 base from V and 0 bases from J; junction bases left unmatched: 2. This CDR3 is built from 15 residues. Looked up from germline, CDR1 is DFQATT and CDR2 is SNEGSKA (reference sequence). The CDR3 nucleotides read TGCAGTGCTAGAGTGAGCGGGAGCTCCTACAATGAGCAGTTCTTC. Translation gives CSARVSGSSYNEQFF.

Only a few counts were recorded for this clonotype. CDR3 in DNA: TGCAGTGCTAGAACGAGCGGGAGGCGGAACACCGGGGAGCTGTTTTTT. Protein sequence: CSARTSGRRNTGELFF. The J gene is TRBJ2-2, the V gene TRBV20-1, with 9 positions matching TRBD2. The CDR3 spans 16 residues. Germline V gives CDR1 DFQATT, CDR2 SNEGSKA (reference sequence). The J segment lost 1 base and the V segment lost 2 bases, leaving 5 bases of the junction unmatched.

Ten or more counts support this clonotype. The chain uses TRBV12-3 or TRBV12-4 and TRBJ2-7; 7 bases map to TRBD1. The V and J ends lost 1 base and 3 bases, in that order; junction bases with no gene match: 6. The CDR3 contains 15 residues. The CDR3 loop is CASSLGQGFLYEQYF. In nucleotides, the CDR3 is TGTGCCAGCAGTTTAGGACAGGGATTCCTCTACGAGCAGTACTTC.

This clonotype appeared a few times. The V gene is TRBV15, the J gene TRBJ2-3; 10 bases fit TRBD2. V was pared by 0 bases and J by 3 bases, with 3 bases of the junction left unmatched. The CDR3 is 16 residues long. Germline V gene data show CDR1 as LNHNV and CDR2 as YYDKDF (reference sequence). The CDR3 region has the DNA TGTGCCACCAGCAGAGAGCCAGCGGGAGGGACAGATACGCAGTATTTT. Translating it yields CATSREPAGGTDTQYF.

This clonotype has just a few counts. The chain combines TRBV5-1 with TRBJ2-1; 8 bases line up with TRBD2. V lost 0 bases to trimming and J lost 6 bases; unmatched junction nucleotides: 2. This CDR3 has 14 residues. Germline V gene data show CDR1 as SGHRS and CDR2 as YFSETQ. The CDR3 reads CASSLGLARNEQFF. DNA of the CDR3: TGCGCCAGCAGCTTGGGACTAGCGCGCAATGAGCAGTTCTTC.

This clonotype was picked up a small number of times. The V gene is TRBV5-5, the J gene TRBJ2-7, with D unresolved. The CDR3 spans 15 residues. CDR1 and CDR2 (germline): SGHKS, YYEKEE (reference sequence). Trimming pared 4 bases from V and 1 base from J, leaving 15 bases between. The CDR3 coding sequence is TGTGCCAGCAGCCCACTCATGGACGGATCCTACGAGCAGTACTTC. Translated, it gives CASSPLMDGSYEQYF.

This clonotype was picked up a small number of times. In nucleotides, the CDR3 is TGTGCCACGCTAGCGAGCTCCTACAATGAGCAGTTCTTC. This translates into CATLASSYNEQFF. The gene calls are TRBV5-6 and TRBJ2-1, with D maybe TRBD2 (6 bases). Germline lookup yields CDR1 SGHDT and CDR2 YYEEEE. This CDR3 comprises 13 residues. V was cut by 9 bases and J by 0 bases, with 10 bases left in between.

This chain uses TRBV4-1 with TRBJ2-6; no firm D call. CDR3 size: 15 residues. Germline assignment: CDR1 MGHRA and CDR2 YSYEKL. V was clipped by 0 bases and J by 8 bases, with 11 bases between them. The CDR3: CASSQDLPGPNVLTF. DNA of the CDR3: TGCGCCAGCAGCCAAGATCTTCCAGGCCCCAACGTCCTGACTTTC.

V usage is TRBV18 and J usage is TRBJ2-5; D might be TRBD2 (5 bases). V was shortened by 3 bases and J by 3 bases, with 11 bases between the two germline ends. Germline V gene lookup returns CDR1 KGHSH and CDR2 LQKENI. The CDR3 extends over 14 amino acids. The CDR3 sequence: CASSPSRREETQYF. As DNA, the CDR3 is TGTGCCAGCTCACCTTCGCGGCGGGAAGAGACCCAGTACTTC.

This clonotype was counted a few times. The V and J genes are TRBV24-1 and TRBJ2-5; perhaps TRBD1 as D (6 bases). Germline V gene lookup returns CDR1 KGHDR and CDR2 SFDVKD. This CDR3 comprises 15 residues. V was trimmed by 7 bases and J by 0 bases, leaving 14 bases between them. The CDR3 is CATSAVDRYQETQYF. DNA of the CDR3: TGTGCCACCAGCGCCGTCGACAGGTACCAAGAGACCCAGTACTTC.

In this sample, this clonotype turned up a few times. The chain employs TRBV4-3 and TRBJ1-3, with D possibly matching TRBD1 (6 bases). This CDR3 spans 14 amino acids. The V and J ends lost 9 bases and 0 bases respectively, with 12 bases between them. CDR1 LGHNA and CDR2 YSLEER come from the germline V gene. The CDR3 reads CARIQGYSGNTIYF. The CDR3 bases are TGCGCCAGAATACAGGGTTACTCTGGAAACACCATATATTTT.

The chain joins TRBV6-2 or TRBV6-3 to TRBJ2-1; D is perhaps TRBD1 (5 bases). V dropped 2 bases and J dropped 5 bases, with 16 bases sitting between them. This CDR3 has 16 residues. CDR1 and CDR2 (germline): MNHEY, SVGEGT. The CDR3 spells CASSYPSRGMNNEQFF. For the CDR3, the DNA is TGTGCCAGCAGTTACCCATCTAGGGGAATGAACAATGAGCAGTTCTTC.

V is TRBV11-2 and J is TRBJ1-4, with 9 bases that match TRBD1. Germline V lookup: CDR1 SGHAT, CDR2 FQNNGV. This CDR3 is 16 amino acids long. Trimming removed 2 bases from V and 10 bases from J; junction bases left unmatched: 11. CDR3 protein: CASSLSHRDREGKLFF. The CDR3 bases are TGTGCCAGCAGCTTATCGCACCGGGACAGGGAGGGAAAACTGTTTTTT. The whole variable domain, filled in from reference TRBV11-2 and TRBJ1-4, reads EAGVAQSPRYKIIEKRQSVAFWCNPISGHATLYWYQQILGQGPKLLIQFQNNGVVDDSQLPKDRFSAERLKGVDSTLKIQPAKLEDSAVYLCASSLSHRDREGKLFFGSGTQLSVL.

This clonotype was seen only a few times. V usage is TRBV15 and J usage is TRBJ2-7; D call uncertain. Trimming took off 0 bases at V and 4 bases at J, with 13 bases between the two ends. The CDR3 length is 15 residues. CDR1 is LNHNV, CDR2 YYDKDF, per germline (reference sequence). CDR3 nucleotide sequence: TGTGCCACCAGCAGAGATGGGTCCAATCGATACGAGCAGTACTTC. Translating it yields CATSRDGSNRYEQYF.

Details on this clonotype: One junction end does not reproduce the germline sequence, and a read error may be involved. The V call is TRBV12-3 or TRBV12-4, the J call TRBJ1-1; no firm D call. This CDR3 region has 14 residues. The CDR3 coding sequence is TGTGCCAGCACTTTACCTCGGGTGGCCACTGAAGCTTTCTTT. Protein: CASTLPRVATEAFF.

The chain couples TRBV6-2 or TRBV6-3 to TRBJ2-1; TRBD2 matches at 16 bases. The J segment lost 4 bases and the V segment lost 9 bases, leaving 12 bases of the junction unmatched. From germline, CDR1 is MNHEY and CDR2 SVGEGT. CDR3 length: 18 residues. The CDR3 loop is CASTLGLAGGKFYNEQFF. The CDR3 DNA sequence: TGTGCCAGTACTCTGGGACTAGCGGGAGGGAAGTTTTACAATGAGCAGTTCTTC.

This clonotype was seen more than once but under ten times. The chain couples TRBV12-3 or TRBV12-4 to TRBJ1-4; 7 bases match TRBD1. The length of the CDR3 is 15 residues. V gave up 5 bases and J gave up 5 bases; unmatched junction bases: 8. CDR3 amino acids: CASSNKGQINEKLFF. The CDR3 DNA sequence: TGTGCCAGCAGTAATAAGGGACAGATCAATGAAAAACTGTTTTTT.